Described below is a single TCR beta chain sequence and its context. The sample originates from a study of T cells after yellow fever vaccination. TCRdb re-called the 5' RACE reads through MiXCR, storing one row per CDR3 protein. Seen here are about 240,000 distinct CDR3 sequences, approximately 3.6% observed once, and the top ten hold roughly a fifth. The germline V and J ends were trimmed by 2 bases and 6 bases, with 24 bases remaining between them. There are 18 residues in the CDR3. The source was PBMCs, collected 15 days after the yellow fever booster vaccination. The receptor comes from a man aged 18-30 years who received the YFV17D yellow fever vaccine. The chain combines TRBV5-7 with TRBJ2-1, with D perhaps given as TRBD1 or TRBD2 (6 bases each). TRBV5-7 is an open reading frame whose function is uncertain. Here the CDR3 reads CASSFSAGQGTLPNEQFF. Written as DNA, the CDR3 is TGTGCCAGCAGCTTCTCGGCGGGCCAGGGGACTCTTCCCAATGAGCAGTTCTTC.